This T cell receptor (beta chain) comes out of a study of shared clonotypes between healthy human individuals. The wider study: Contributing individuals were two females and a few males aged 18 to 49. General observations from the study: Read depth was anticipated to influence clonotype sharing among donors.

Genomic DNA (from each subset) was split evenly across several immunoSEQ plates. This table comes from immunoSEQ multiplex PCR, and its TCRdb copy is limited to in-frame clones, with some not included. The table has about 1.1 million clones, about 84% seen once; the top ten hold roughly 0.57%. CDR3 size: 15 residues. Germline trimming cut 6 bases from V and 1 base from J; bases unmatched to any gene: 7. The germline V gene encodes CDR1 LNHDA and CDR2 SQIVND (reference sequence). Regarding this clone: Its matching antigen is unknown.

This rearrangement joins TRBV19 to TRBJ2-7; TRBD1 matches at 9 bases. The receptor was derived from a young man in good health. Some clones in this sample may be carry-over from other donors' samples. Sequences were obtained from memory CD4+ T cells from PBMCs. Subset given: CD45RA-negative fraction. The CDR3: CASSGRDRESYEQYF. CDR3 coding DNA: TGTGCCAGTAGCGGCCGGGACAGGGAGTCCTACGAGCAGTACTTC.